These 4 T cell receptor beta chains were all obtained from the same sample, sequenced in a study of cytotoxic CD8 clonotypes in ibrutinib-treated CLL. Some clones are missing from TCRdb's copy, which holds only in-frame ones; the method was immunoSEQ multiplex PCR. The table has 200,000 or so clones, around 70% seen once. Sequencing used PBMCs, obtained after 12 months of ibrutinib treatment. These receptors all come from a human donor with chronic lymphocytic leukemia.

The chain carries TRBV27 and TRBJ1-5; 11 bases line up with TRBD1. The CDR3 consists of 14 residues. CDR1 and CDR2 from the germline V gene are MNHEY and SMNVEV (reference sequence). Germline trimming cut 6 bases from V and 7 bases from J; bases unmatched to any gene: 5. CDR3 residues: CASRGTGGRQPQHF. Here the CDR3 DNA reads TGTGCCAGCAGAGGGACAGGGGGACGACAGCCCCAGCATTTT.

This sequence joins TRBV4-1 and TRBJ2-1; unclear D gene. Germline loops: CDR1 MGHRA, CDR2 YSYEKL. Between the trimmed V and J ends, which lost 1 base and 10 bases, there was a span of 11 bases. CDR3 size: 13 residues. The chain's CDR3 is CASSQVSSIEQFF. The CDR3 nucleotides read TGCGCCAGCAGCCAAGTTTCCTCGATAGAGCAGTTCTTC.

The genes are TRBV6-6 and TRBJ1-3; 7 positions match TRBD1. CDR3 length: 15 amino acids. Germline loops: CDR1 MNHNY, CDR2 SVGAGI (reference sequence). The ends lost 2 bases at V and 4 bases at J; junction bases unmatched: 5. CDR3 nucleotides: TGTGCCAGCAGTTACGTACAGGGGCTCGGAAACACCATATATTTT. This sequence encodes CASSYVQGLGNTIYF.

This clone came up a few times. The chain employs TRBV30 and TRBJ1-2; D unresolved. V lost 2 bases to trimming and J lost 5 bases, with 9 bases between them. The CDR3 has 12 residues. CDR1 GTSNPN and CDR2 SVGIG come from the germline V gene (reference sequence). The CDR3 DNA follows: TGTGCCTGGAGTACCTTTGGATATGGCTACACCTTC. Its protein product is CAWSTFGYGYTF.